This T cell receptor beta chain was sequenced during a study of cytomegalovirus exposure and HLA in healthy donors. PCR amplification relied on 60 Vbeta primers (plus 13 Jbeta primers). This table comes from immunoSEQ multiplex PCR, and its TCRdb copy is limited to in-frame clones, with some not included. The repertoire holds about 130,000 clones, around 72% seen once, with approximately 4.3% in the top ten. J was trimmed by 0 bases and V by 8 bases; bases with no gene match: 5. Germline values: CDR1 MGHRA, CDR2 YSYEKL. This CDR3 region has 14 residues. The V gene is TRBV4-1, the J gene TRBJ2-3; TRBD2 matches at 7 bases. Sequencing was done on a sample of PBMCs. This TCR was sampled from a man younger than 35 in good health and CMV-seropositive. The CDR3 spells CASAGRASTDTQYF. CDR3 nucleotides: TGCGCCAGCGCTGGGAGGGCCAGCACAGATACGCAGTATTTT.